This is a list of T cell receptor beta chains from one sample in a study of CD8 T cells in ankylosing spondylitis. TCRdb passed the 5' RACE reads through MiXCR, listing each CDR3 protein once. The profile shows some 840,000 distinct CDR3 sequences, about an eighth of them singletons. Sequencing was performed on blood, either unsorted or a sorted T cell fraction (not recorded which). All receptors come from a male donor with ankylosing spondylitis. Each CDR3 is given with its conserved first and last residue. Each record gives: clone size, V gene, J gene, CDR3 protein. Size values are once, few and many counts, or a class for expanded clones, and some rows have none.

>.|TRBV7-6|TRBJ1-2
CASSSTPGQNYGYTF
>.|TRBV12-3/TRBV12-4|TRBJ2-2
CASSVRGTNTGELFF
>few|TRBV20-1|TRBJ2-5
CSASQRHEYQETQYF
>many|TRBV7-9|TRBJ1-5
CASSSPGQVAQHF
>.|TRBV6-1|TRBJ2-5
CASIPRGGRKTQYF
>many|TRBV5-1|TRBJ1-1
CASSLEYRGTEAFF
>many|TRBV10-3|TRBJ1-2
CAISQGTGDGYTF
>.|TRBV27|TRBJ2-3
CASSFHSGRITDTQYF
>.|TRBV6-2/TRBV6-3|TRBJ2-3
CASSYGAGALPDTQYF
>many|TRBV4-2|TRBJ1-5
CASSLRSGQPQHF
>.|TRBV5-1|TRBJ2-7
CASSSRAGAAAYEQYF
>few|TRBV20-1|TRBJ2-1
CSAHRDEQFF
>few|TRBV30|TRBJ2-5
CAWSLWKETQYF
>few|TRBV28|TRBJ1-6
CASREPPDSPLHF
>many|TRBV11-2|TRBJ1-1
CASSLVGGSTEAFF
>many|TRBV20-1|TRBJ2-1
CSADPAYNEQFF
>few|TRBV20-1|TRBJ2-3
CSAPSSGGFTDTQYF
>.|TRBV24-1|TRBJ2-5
CATSDPRGDQETQYF
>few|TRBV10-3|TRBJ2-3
CAISGPKGAGGTDTQYF
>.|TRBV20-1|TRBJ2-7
CSAEVELSEQYF
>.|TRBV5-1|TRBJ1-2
CASSPRTVEGYTF
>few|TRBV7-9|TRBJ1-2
CASSHPDRVHGYTF
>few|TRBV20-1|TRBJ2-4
CSARDQGPNIQYF
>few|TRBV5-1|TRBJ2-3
CASRETGDRTDTQYF
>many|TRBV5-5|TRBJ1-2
CASSLQTSGRSF
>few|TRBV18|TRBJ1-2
CASSPETGGHGYTF
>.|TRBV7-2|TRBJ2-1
CASSSYLNEQFF
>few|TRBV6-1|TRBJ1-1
CASSVRTGKGDTEAFF
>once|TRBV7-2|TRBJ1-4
CASSLFPGQGQNEKLFF
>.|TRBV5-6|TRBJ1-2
CASSLWRGGNYGYTF
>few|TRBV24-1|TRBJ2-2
CATSDRTALNTGELFF